This record covers a single T cell receptor beta chain. The target of this receptor is not known. It has no much larger one-base neighbor in the sample; base qualities were not kept. The data belong to a study of cytotoxic CD8 clonotypes in ibrutinib-treated CLL (dated by TCRdb to 2020 to 2023). The study in broad terms: The cohort had 11 relapsed/refractory and around 14 treatment-naive patients; 17 to 18 were IGHV unmutated. Responses were partial in around 25 patients and complete in 2; after median around 66 months follow-up, some 14 stayed in remission and roughly twelve progressed. Response samples were taken after a median of 12 months on treatment, ranging from about 6 to 40 months. On average, each sample had approximately 250,000 productive templates and under 95,000 productive rearrangements. Longitudinal samples were obtainable from about 30% of the roughly 90 participants in the trial. Cryopreserved peripheral blood mononuclear cells were obtained before treatment, at response, and at either sustained remission or disease progression. Every sample from remission and from progressive disease was obtained while the patients were still on ibrutinib. Beyond this particular receptor, the publication reports: Baseline clonality was found to be higher than that of age-matched healthy donors and was strongly correlated with circulating CD8+ T-cell counts. Sampling times were not matched between patients in sustained remission and patients whose disease was progressing, and lymph node repertoires were not examined. Public clonotypes were rare and either contracted or stayed stable during treatment, and the rise in clonality at ibrutinib response reflected the expansion of private clonotypes. An increase in clonality was observed at ibrutinib response, with clonality remaining stable during sustained remission and falling back toward baseline at progression.

CDR1 and CDR2 were assigned from the germline V gene as MDHEN and SYDVKM. The cysteine opens and the phenylalanine closes a CDR3 of 15 amino acids. Here the CDR3 DNA is all that survives: 45 bases in frame from base 1. V is shortened by 0 bases, J by 3 bases, and the region joining them spans 9 bases. The sample's time point label, in plain terms: about 11 months on ibrutinib. For TCR beta library preparation, roughly 2 micrograms of genomic DNA were extracted from the cryopreserved PBMCs. Longitudinal blood samples from CLL patients on ibrutinib monotherapy were analyzed using high-throughput TCR beta sequencing. Patients were enrolled in a phase 2 open-label single-center ibrutinib monotherapy trial. Each clonotype received, on average, around 10x coverage in deep resolution sequencing performed on a MiSeq, where the target depth lay between 1 in 1 million and 1 in 200,000 T cells. The immunoSEQ hsTCRB Kit was used to generate the TCR beta libraries. Turning to the authors' computational methods: ImmunoSEQ Data Assistant and ImmunoSEQ Analyzer were used for data analysis, and V, D and J genes were assigned according to IMGT definitions. Clonality was computed as one minus normalized Shannon entropy of productive rearrangement frequencies, ranging from 0 to 1. Public clonotype analysis was restricted to overrepresented clonotypes comprising at least 0.05% of each patient's repertoire. Some 13 age-matched healthy donor repertoires from immuneACCESS served as clonality controls. The table was pulled from immuneACCESS by TCRdb, which kept in-frame rearrangements only. Such tables lose some clones; where checked, under half of the loss comes from unresolved V genes, and the rest has no known cause. That table furnishes V, J and clone size, whereas the DNA furnished D and trimming. In this sample the table shows roughly 220,000 clones, 75% to 80% of which occur a single time. Of the sample, 10% to 12% falls within the top ten clones.

Sequenced here: PBMCs, sampled after 12 months of ibrutinib treatment. The receptor was derived from a human donor with chronic lymphocytic leukemia. Recombination connected TRBV28 to TRBJ1-5; a weak D assignment points to TRBD1 (6 bases agree). Here the CDR3 is given as CASSLWWDNNQPQHF. The sequence in DNA is TGTGCCAGCAGTTTATGGTGGGACAACAATCAGCCCCAGCATTTT.